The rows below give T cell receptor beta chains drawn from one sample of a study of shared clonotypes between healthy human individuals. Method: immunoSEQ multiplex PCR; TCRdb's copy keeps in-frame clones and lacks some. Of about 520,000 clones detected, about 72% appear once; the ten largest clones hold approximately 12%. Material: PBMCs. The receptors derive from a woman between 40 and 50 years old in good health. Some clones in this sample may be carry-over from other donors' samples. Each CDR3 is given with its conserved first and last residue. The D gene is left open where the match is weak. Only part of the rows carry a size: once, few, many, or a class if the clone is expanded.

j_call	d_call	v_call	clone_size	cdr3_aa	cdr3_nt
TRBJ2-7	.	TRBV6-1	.	CASSTNRAGDYEQYF	TGTGCCAGCAGCACCAACAGGGCCGGGGACTACGAGCAGTACTTC
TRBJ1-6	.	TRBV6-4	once	CASSDGGNSPLHF	TGTGCCAGCAGTGACGGGGGGAATTCACCCCTCCACTTT
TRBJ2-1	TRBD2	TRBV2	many	CASSEAGVFHNEQFF	TGTGCCAGCAGTGAGGCGGGAGTTTTCCACAATGAGCAGTTCTTC
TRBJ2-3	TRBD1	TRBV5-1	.	CASSLGTVPLTDTQYF	TGCGCCAGCAGCCTCGGGACAGTGCCTCTTACAGATACGCAGTATTTT
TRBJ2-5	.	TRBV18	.	CASSRLTGSSETQYF	TGTGCCAGCTCACGACTAACAGGGTCATCAGAGACCCAGTACTTC
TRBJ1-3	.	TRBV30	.	CAWDFSGNTIYF	TGTGCCTGGGACTTCTCTGGAAACACCATATATTTT
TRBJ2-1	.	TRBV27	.	CASNSRLTGGEQFF	TGTGCCAGCAACTCGAGGCTAACCGGCGGCGAGCAGTTCTTC
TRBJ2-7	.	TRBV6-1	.	CASSEGAGDSHEQYF	TGTGCCAGCAGTGAAGGGGCAGGGGACTCCCACGAGCAGTACTTC
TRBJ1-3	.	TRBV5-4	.	CASSRDASGNTIYF	TGTGCCAGCAGTCGGGACGCCTCTGGAAACACCATATATTTT
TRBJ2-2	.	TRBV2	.	CASSDDATGELFF	TGTGCCAGCAGTGATGATGCGACCGGGGAGCTGTTTTTT
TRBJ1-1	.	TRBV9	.	CASSVGDGGPTEAFF	TGTGCCAGCAGCGTGGGGGACGGGGGCCCCACTGAAGCTTTCTTT
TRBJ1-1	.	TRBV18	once	CASSPGQTEAFF	TGTGCCAGCTCACCTGGACAGACTGAAGCTTTCTTT
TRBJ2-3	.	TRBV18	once	CASSRDSTDTQYF	TGTGCCAGCTCACGGGACTCCACAGATACGCAGTATTTT
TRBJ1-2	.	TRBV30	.	CAWSSDVLYGYTF	TGTGCCTGGAGTTCGGACGTACTATATGGCTACACCTTC
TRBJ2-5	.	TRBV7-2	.	CASSFGGTLGETQYF	TGTGCCAGCAGCTTTGGCGGGACCCTTGGGGAGACCCAGTACTTC
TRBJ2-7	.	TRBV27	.	CASRPEYEQYF	TGTGCCAGCAGGCCTGAGTACGAGCAGTACTTC
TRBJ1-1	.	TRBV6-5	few	CASSSRGIRATEAFF	TGTGCCAGCAGTTCCCGAGGAATCCGAGCGACTGAAGCTTTCTTT
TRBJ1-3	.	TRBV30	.	CAWDSLTGNTIYF	TGTGCCTGGGACAGTCTGACTGGAAACACCATATATTTT
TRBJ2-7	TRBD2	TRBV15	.	CATSRGSPSFPGLVGYEQYF	TGTGCCACCAGCAGAGGATCCCCATCCTTTCCGGGACTAGTGGGTTACGAGCAGTACTTC
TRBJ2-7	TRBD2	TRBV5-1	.	CASSNPAGGYEQYF	TGCGCCAGCTCTAACCCAGCGGGAGGGTACGAGCAGTACTTC
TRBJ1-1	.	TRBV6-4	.	CASSDGENTEAFF	TGTGCCAGCAGTGACGGAGAGAACACTGAAGCTTTCTTT
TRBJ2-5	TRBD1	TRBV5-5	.	CASSRGTGRYQETQYF	TGTGCCAGCAGCCGGGGGACAGGGAGGTACCAAGAGACCCAGTACTTC
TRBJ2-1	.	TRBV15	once	CATSREDLSYNEQFF	TGTGCCACCAGCAGAGAAGACCTCTCCTACAATGAGCAGTTCTTC
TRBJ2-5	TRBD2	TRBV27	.	CASSAYGLAGVETQYF	TGTGCCAGCAGCGCCTACGGACTAGCGGGAGTAGAGACCCAGTACTTC
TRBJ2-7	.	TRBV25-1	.	CASSQLGRVYEQYF	TGTGCCAGCAGTCAACTCGGGCGGGTCTACGAGCAGTACTTC
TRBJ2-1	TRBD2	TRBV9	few	CASSLAGNLGEQFF	TGTGCCAGCAGCCTAGCGGGAAATTTGGGTGAGCAGTTCTTC
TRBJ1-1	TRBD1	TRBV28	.	CASSYLQGANTEAFF	TGTGCCAGCAGTTACTTGCAGGGGGCGAACACTGAAGCTTTCTTT
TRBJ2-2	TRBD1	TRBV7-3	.	CAQGAPNTGELFF	TGTGCCCAGGGGGCCCCGAACACCGGGGAGCTGTTTTTT
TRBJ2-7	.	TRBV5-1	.	CASSLQLADNEQYF	TGCGCCAGCAGCCTCCAGCTAGCCGACAACGAGCAGTACTTC
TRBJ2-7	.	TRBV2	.	CASSGLGYEQYF	TGTGCCAGCAGTGGGTTGGGCTACGAGCAGTACTTC
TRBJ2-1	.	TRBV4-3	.	CASSQVGFGGSSYNEQFF	TGCGCCAGCAGCCAAGTTGGGTTTGGTGGGAGCTCCTACAATGAGCAGTTCTTC
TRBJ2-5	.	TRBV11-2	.	CASSLDQGETQYF	TGTGCCAGCAGCTTAGATCAGGGCGAGACCCAGTACTTC
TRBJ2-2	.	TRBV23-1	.	CASSQQAVTGELFF	TGCGCCAGCAGTCAACAGGCCGTAACCGGGGAGCTGTTTTTT
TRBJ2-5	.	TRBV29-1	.	CSVERGSEAETQYF	TGCAGCGTTGAACGGGGATCGGAGGCGGAGACCCAGTACTTC
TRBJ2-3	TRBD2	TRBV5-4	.	CASSPGTRDTDTQYF	TGTGCCAGCAGCCCCGGGACTAGAGACACAGATACGCAGTATTTT
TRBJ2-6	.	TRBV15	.	CATSPLSSGANVLTF	TGTGCCACCAGCCCCCTTAGTTCTGGGGCCAACGTCCTGACTTTC
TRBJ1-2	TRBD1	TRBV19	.	CASSTDRETYGYTF	TGTGCCAGTAGTACGGACAGGGAGACCTATGGCTACACCTTC
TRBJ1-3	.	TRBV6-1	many	CASSEFNTIYF	TGTGCCAGCAGTGAGTTTAACACCATATATTTT
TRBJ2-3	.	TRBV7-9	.	CASSKIDTDTQYF	TGTGCCAGCAGCAAAATAGACACAGATACGCAGTATTTT
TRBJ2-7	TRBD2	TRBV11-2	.	CASTIGLAFDEQYF	TGTGCCAGCACCATCGGACTAGCGTTCGACGAGCAGTACTTC
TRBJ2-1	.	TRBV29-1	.	CSVDPLSIDEQFF	TGCAGCGTTGACCCCTTGTCTATAGATGAGCAGTTCTTC
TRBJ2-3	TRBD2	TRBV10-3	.	CAISLAGGADTQYF	TGTGCCATCAGTCTAGCGGGAGGGGCAGATACGCAGTATTTT
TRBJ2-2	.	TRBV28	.	CASLGQETGELFF	TGTGCCAGCCTGGGACAAGAGACCGGGGAGCTGTTTTTT
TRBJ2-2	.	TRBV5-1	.	CASKRLPRPAGELFF	TGCGCCAGCAAGCGGCTACCACGACCGGCCGGGGAGCTGTTTTTT
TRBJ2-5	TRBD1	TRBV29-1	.	CSVGGGSQETQYF	TGCAGCGTTGGAGGGGGCAGCCAAGAGACCCAGTACTTC